Detailed here is one T cell receptor beta chain. Its antigen is not known. Germline loops: CDR1 MNHEY, CDR2 SMNVEV (reference sequence). After removal of 3 bases from V and 0 bases from J, the junction contained 7 bases not matched to a gene. This CDR3 has 18 residues. The data originate from a study of blood T cells in healthy people across ages. Study outcomes and limitations: A roughly linear age-dependent decrease characterized TCR beta diversity per million T cells.

Through a sample-barcoded 5' primer and a J-beta primer mix, a second PCR was run for roughly 6 to 12 cycles. Each cDNA molecule was tagged by a template-switch adaptor with 12 random nucleotides. TCRdb re-called the 5' RACE reads with MiXCR, one entry per CDR3 protein. The repertoire holds 600,000 to 1,000,000 distinct CDR3 sequences, 58% seen once, with approximately 21% in the top ten. The sequence derives from a man aged 25-45 years in good health. This chain joins TRBV27 and TRBJ2-1; 11 bases map to TRBD1. Sample: blood. The CDR3 bases are TGTGCCAGCAGTTTTGAGGACAGGGGGCGAAGCTCCTACAATGAGCAGTTCTTC. Encoded protein: CASSFEDRGRSSYNEQFF.